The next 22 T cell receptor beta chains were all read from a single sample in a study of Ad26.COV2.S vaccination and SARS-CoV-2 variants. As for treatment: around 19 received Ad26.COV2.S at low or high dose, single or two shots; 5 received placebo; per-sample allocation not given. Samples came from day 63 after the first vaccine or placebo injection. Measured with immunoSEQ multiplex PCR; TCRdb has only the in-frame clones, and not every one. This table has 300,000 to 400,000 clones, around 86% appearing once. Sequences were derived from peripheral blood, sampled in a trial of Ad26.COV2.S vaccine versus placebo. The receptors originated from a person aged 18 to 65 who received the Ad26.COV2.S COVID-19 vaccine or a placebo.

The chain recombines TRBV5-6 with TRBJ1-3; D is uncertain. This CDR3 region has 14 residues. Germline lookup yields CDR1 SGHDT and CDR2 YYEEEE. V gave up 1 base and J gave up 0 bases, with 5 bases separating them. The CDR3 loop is CASSLTVSGNTIYF. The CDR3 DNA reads TGTGCCAGCAGCTTGACAGTCTCTGGAAACACCATATATTTT.

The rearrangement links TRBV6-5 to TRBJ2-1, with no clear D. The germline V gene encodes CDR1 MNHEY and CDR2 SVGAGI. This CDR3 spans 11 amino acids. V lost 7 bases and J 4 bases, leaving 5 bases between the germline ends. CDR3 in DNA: TGTGCCAGCAAGGCATACAATGAGCAGTTCTTC. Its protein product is CASKAYNEQFF.

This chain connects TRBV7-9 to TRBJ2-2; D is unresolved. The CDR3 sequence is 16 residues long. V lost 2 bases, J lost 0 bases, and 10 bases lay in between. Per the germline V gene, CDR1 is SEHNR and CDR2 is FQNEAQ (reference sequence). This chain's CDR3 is CASSLFPHTNTGELFF. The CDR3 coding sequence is TGTGCCAGCAGCTTATTCCCCCATACGAACACCGGGGAGCTGTTTTTT.

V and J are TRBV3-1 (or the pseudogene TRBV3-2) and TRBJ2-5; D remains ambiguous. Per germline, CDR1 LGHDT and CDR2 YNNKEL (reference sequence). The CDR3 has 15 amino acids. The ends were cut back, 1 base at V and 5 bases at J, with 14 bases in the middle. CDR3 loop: CASSQGYPSRETQYF. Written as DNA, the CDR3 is TGTGCCAGCAGCCAAGGATACCCCTCGAGGGAGACCCAGTACTTC.

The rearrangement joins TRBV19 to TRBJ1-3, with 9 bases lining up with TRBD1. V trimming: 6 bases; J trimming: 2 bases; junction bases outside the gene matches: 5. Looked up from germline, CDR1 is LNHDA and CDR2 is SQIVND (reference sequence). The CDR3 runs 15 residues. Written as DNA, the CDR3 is TGTGCCAGTAGCCCAGGACAGGGGACTGGAAACACCATATATTTT. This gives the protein CASSPGQGTGNTIYF.

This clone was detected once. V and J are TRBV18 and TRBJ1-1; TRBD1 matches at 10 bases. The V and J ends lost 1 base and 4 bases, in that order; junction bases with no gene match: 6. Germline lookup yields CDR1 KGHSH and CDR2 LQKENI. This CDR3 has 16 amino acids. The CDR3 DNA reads TGTGCCAGCTCACCACAAGACAGGGGGCTTGTCACTGAAGCTTTCTTT. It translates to CASSPQDRGLVTEAFF. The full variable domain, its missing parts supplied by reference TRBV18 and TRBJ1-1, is NAGVMQNPRHLVRRRGQEARLRCSPMKGHSHVYWYRQLPEEGLKFMVYLQKENIIDESGMPKERFSAEFPKEGPSILRIQQVVRGDSAAYFCASSPQDRGLVTEAFFGQGTRLTVV.

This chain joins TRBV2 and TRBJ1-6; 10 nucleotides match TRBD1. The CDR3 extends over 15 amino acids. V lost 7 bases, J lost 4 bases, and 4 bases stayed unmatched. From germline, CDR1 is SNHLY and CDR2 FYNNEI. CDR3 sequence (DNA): TGTGCCAGCACCGGACAGGGGGAGTATAATTCACCCCTCCACTTT. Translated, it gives CASTGQGEYNSPLHF. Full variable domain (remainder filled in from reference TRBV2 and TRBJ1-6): EPEVTQTPSHQVTQMGQEVILRCVPISNHLYFYWYRQILGQKVEFLVSFYNNEISEKSEIFDDQFSVERPDGSNFTLKIRSTKLEDSAMYFCASTGQGEYNSPLHFGNGTRLTVT.

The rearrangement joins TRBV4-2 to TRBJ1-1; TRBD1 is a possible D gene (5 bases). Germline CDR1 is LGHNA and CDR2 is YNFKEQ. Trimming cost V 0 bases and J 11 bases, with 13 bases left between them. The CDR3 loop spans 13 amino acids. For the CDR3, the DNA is TGTGCCAGCAGCCAAGATACCGGCAGGGTGGCTTTCTTT. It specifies CASSQDTGRVAFF.

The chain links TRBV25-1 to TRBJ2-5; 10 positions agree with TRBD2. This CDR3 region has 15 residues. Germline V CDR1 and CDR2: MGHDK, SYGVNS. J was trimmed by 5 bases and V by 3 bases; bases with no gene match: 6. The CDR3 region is CASSEKAGGLETQYF. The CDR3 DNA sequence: TGTGCCAGCAGTGAGAAAGCGGGGGGGCTCGAGACCCAGTACTTC.

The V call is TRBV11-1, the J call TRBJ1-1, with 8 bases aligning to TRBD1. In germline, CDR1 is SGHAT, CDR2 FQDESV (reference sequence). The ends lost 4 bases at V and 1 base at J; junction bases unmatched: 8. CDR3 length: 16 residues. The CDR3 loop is CASSYWTGPGNTEAFF. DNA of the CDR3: TGTGCCAGCAGCTACTGGACAGGGCCCGGGAACACTGAAGCTTTCTTT.

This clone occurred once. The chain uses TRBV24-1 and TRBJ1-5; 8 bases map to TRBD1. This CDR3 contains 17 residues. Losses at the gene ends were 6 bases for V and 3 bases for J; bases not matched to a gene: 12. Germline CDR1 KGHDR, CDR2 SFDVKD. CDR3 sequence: CATSSKRTGPNNQPQHF. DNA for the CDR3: TGTGCCACCAGTTCTAAGCGGACAGGGCCAAACAATCAGCCCCAGCATTTT.

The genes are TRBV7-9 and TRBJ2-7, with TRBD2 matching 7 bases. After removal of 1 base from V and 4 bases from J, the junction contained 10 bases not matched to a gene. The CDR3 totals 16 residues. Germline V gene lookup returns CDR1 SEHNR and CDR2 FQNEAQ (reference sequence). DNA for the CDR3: TGTGCCAGCAGCTTAGTTTTCAGGGAGGGTGGTTACGAGCAGTACTTC. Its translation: CASSLVFREGGYEQYF.

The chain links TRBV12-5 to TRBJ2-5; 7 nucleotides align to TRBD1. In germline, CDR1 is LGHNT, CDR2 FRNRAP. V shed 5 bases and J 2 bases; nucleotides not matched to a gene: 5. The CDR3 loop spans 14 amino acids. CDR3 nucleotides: TGTGCTAGTGGTCTCCGACAGGGACAAGAGACCCAGTACTTC. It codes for CASGLRQGQETQYF.

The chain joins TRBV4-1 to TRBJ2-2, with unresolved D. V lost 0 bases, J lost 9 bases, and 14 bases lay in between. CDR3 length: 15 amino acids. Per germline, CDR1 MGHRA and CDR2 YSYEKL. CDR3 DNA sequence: TGCGCCAGCAGCCAAGATCGGAAACCCAGCAGGGAGCTGTTTTTT. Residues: CASSQDRKPSRELFF.

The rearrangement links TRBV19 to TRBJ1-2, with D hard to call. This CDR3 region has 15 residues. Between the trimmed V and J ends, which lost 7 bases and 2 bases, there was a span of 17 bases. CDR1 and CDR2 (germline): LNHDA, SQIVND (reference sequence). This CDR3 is CASTAGPARNYGYTF. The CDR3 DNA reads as TGTGCCAGTACCGCCGGACCCGCGAGAAACTATGGCTACACCTTC.

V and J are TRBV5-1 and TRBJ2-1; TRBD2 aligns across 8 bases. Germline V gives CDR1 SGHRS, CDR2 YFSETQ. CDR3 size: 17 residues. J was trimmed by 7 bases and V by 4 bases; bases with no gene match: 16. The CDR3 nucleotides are TGCGCCAGCAGCGCGGGAGGTGTCCCGGGGGTCTGGAATGAGCAGTTCTTC. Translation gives CASSAGGVPGVWNEQFF.

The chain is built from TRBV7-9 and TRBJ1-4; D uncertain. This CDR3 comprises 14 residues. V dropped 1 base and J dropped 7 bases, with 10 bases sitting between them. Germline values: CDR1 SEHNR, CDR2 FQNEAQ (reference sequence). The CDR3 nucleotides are TGTGCCAGCAGCTTAGGAAATTCGGGTGAAAAACTGTTTTTT. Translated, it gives CASSLGNSGEKLFF.

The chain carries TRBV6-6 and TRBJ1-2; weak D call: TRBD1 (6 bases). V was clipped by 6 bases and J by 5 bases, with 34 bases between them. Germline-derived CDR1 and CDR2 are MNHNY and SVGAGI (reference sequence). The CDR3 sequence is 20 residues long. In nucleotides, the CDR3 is TGTGCCAGCAGCGCGCGCGTTTCACTTCCTAGGGGGTTGGCGCCGTATGGCTACACCTTC. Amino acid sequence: CASSARVSLPRGLAPYGYTF.

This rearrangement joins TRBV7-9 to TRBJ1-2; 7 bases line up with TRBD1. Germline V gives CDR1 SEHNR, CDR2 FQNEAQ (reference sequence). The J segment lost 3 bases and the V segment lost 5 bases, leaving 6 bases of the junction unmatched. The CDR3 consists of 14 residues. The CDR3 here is CASSAPGQDYGYTF. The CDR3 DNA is TGTGCCAGCAGCGCGCCCGGACAGGACTATGGCTACACCTTC.

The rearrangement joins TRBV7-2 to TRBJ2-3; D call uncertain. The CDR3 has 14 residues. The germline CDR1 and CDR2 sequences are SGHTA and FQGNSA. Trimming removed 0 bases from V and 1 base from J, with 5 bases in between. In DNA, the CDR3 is TGTGCCAGCAGCTTAGCAGGGCGCACAGATACGCAGTATTTT. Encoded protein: CASSLAGRTDTQYF.

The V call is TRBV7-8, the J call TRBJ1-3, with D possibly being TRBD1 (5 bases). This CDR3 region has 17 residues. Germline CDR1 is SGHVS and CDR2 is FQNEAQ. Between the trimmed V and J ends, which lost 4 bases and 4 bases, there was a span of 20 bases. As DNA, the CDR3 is TGTGCCAGCAGCTCACCCTGGGGCAGGGATTGGGGAAACACCATATATTTT. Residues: CASSSPWGRDWGNTIYF.

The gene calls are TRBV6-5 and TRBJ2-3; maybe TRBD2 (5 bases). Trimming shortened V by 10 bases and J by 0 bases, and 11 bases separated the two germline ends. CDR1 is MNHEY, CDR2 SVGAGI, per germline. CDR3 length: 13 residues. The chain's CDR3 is CATHVASTDTQYF. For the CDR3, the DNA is TGTGCCACCCACGTAGCGAGCACAGATACGCAGTATTTT.